The 9 T cell receptor beta chains reported below all come from one sample, sequenced in a study of T cell responses to AZD1222 COVID-19 vaccine. Data came from immunoSEQ multiplex PCR; TCRdb stores just in-frame clones and leaves some out. The sample shows 130,000 or so clones, 75% to 95% of them seen only once. This specimen consisted of peripheral blood, obtained 28 days after the second AZD1222 dose. The receptor source for this set is an adult who received the AZD1222 COVID-19 vaccine.

This clone has a single count. This CDR3 reads CASSLGTDPTLNTEAFF. CDR3 in DNA: TGTGCCAGCAGCCTAGGGACAGATCCAACCTTGAACACTGAAGCTTTCTTT. The chain joins TRBV7-9 to TRBJ1-1, with TRBD1 identical over 7 bases. Per the germline V gene, CDR1 is SEHNR and CDR2 is FQNEAQ (reference sequence). Germline trimming cut 5 bases from V and 0 bases from J; bases unmatched to any gene: 12. The CDR3 consists of 17 residues.

This CDR3 reads CASSYLGEGANYGYTF. The CDR3 DNA follows: TGTGCCAGCAGTTACCTGGGGGAGGGAGCTAACTATGGCTACACCTTC. The V and J genes are TRBV6-5 and TRBJ1-2; the D gene is possibly TRBD1 (5 bases). This CDR3 region has 16 residues. Trimming pared 2 bases from V and 0 bases from J, leaving 13 bases between. The V gene's germline CDR1 is MNHEY and CDR2 SVGAGI.

The chain recombines TRBV29-1 with TRBJ1-2; D perhaps matches TRBD1 (6 bases). The CDR3 runs 13 residues. The germline gives CDR1 SQVTM, CDR2 ANQGSEA. V dropped 6 bases and J dropped 4 bases, with 15 bases sitting between them. CDR3 region: CSVLRGMGYGYTF. CDR3 in DNA: TGCAGCGTCCTCAGGGGTATGGGCTATGGCTACACCTTC.

J is TRBJ2-7 and V is TRBV12-5; D perhaps matches TRBD1 (5 bases). Germline loops: CDR1 LGHNT, CDR2 FRNRAP. The CDR3 contains 13 residues. CDR3 bases: TGTGCTAGTGCCTTAACCAGCGCCAGGGATTTGGTCGTC. Protein sequence: CASALTSARDLVV.

The rearrangement uses TRBV7-3 and TRBJ2-4, with 8 bases identical to TRBD2. V shed 5 bases, J shed 3 bases, and the junction held 3 bases outside the gene matches. Per germline, CDR1 SGHTA and CDR2 FQGTGA. CDR3 length equals 14 residues. CDR3 sequence: CASSLGGVKNIQYF. In DNA, the CDR3 is TGTGCCAGCAGCCTCGGGGGGGTCAAAAACATTCAGTACTTC.

This chain uses TRBV3-1 (or the pseudogene TRBV3-2) with TRBJ1-1, with unresolved D. Trimming removed 0 bases from V and 0 bases from J, with 5 bases in between. This CDR3 region has 14 residues. Germline loops: CDR1 LGHDT, CDR2 YNNKEL (reference sequence). The CDR3 coding sequence is TGTGCCAGCAGCCAAGATTGGATGAACACTGAAGCTTTCTTT. This encodes CASSQDWMNTEAFF.

The chain is built from TRBV9 and TRBJ2-2, with D possibly matching TRBD1 (5 bases). The CDR3 totals 17 residues. V lost 4 bases and J 0 bases, leaving 16 bases between the germline ends. The germline gives CDR1 SGDLS, CDR2 YYNGEE. The CDR3 loop is CASSPGWAGSNTGELFF. The CDR3 region has the DNA TGTGCCAGCAGCCCAGGGTGGGCAGGATCGAACACCGGGGAGCTGTTTTTT.

The rearrangement uses TRBV7-3 and TRBJ2-5, with 9 bases lining up with TRBD2. Losses at the gene ends were 5 bases for V and 2 bases for J; bases not matched to a gene: 6. The CDR3 extends over 15 amino acids. Germline loops: CDR1 SGHTA, CDR2 FQGTGA. CDR3 sequence reads: CASSPLAGLQETQYF. For the CDR3, the DNA is TGTGCCAGCAGCCCCCTAGCGGGACTACAAGAGACCCAGTACTTC.

V gene TRBV7-3 combines with J gene TRBJ2-5; 7 bases are shared with TRBD2. Germline V gene lookup returns CDR1 SGHTA and CDR2 FQGTGA. This CDR3 comprises 14 residues. V lost 4 bases, J lost 7 bases, and 9 bases stayed unmatched. CDR3 nucleotides: TGTGCCAGCAGCTCACAGCGGGGTATCGGGACCCAGTACTTC. Translated, it gives CASSSQRGIGTQYF.